This T cell receptor beta chain was recorded in a study of metastatic and nonmetastatic thyroid tumors (dated by TCRdb to 2020 to 2021). Notes on the research overall: Repertoires were compared across peripheral blood and tumor or nodule tissue samples from malignant and benign thyroid patients. Points the paper makes about the study in general: TCR beta diversity was reported as significantly higher in malignant tumors than in benign nodules, in both blood and tumor samples.

This clone is assessed as medium-sized (0.01 to 0.1%). Its antigen has not been determined. The record has no base qualities; no much larger clone is one base away. No treatment had been received by any patient before thyroid surgery. Patient clinical samples collected from about 2011 to 2018 were retrospectively analysed using T-cell receptor beta sequencing. The library was produced with PCR. TCRdb names Illumina HiSeq 4000 as the instrument used. High-throughput sequencing was used to profile the TCR beta-chain CDR3 region of every patient. Concerning the study's data processing: CDR3 differences across clinicopathological groups were used to build a classifier for discriminating distant-metastatic papillary thyroid cancer patients. Repertoire diversity was assessed with the Shannon index, and tumor-blood repertoire similarity with the Morisita-Horn index. Using fastp trimming at Q25 and MiXCR clonotype assembly, TCRdb reanalyzed the public sequencing data and kept in-frame beta chains. Here the V and J calls rest on TCRdb's processing, not on the authors' analysis. The sample includes around 16,000 clones, with 20% to 30% observed a single time. The ten largest clonotypes hold about 12% of the sample.

Specimen: tumor tissue. The sequence derives from a male donor with papillary thyroid cancer or a benign thyroid nodule (not recorded which). Some clones in this sample may be carry-over from other donors' samples.

The encoded CDR3 is CASSPSGKGGYTF. The DNA reads TGTGCCAGCAGCCCGTCGGGGAAGGGTGGCTACACCTTC. The chain is encoded by TRBV7-9 joined to TRBJ1-2; no D gene can be assigned with confidence. CDR1 and CDR2 (SEHNR, FQNEAQ) derive from the germline V gene (reference sequence). The cysteine opens and the phenylalanine closes a CDR3 of 13 amino acids. The retained sequence is limited to the CDR3, 39 bases, with the frame set at the first base. Trimming costs V 5 bases and J 7 bases, and their ends lie 14 bases apart.